This entry describes one T cell receptor (beta chain). Its matching antigen is unknown. Unstimulated naive, memory, effector memory and TEMRA subsets underwent sequencing in a few donor pairs. The sample originates from a study of siplizumab effects on memory and regulatory T cells. Libraries were prepared by immunoSEQ multiplex PCR; TCRdb keeps only in-frame clonotypes and omits some of them. The profile shows about 56,000 clones, around 98% of them singletons. Study results and limitations: Naive T cells seemed more diverse than memory cells and seemed major alloresponse contributors.

With V trimmed by 1 base and J by 5 bases, 8 bases remained unmatched. This CDR3 spans 16 amino acids. CDR1 is SGHVS and CDR2 is FNYEAQ in the germline V gene. Sequencing used naive CD8+ T cells sorted from blood. The rearrangement uses TRBV7-6 and TRBJ1-1; TRBD1 aligns across 9 bases. This clonotype was obtained from a human donor in good health. The CDR3 DNA is TGTGCCAGCAGCTTAGATCTGGGACAGGGTCGGACTGAAGCTTTCTTT. It specifies CASSLDLGQGRTEAFF.